These 5 T cell receptor beta chains were sequenced from one sample in a study of T cell responses to AZD1222 COVID-19 vaccine. Clones were read by immunoSEQ multiplex PCR, and TCRdb kept only the in-frame ones, dropping some. The top ten clones hold just over 5% of a sample with about 160,000 clones, around 94% of them seen once. The material was peripheral blood, obtained 28 days after the second AZD1222 dose. Receptors were obtained from an adult who received the AZD1222 COVID-19 vaccine.

The chain recombines TRBV6-1 with TRBJ1-6; weak D call: TRBD1 (5 bases). The CDR3 is 17 residues long. Germline V gene data show CDR1 as MNHNS and CDR2 as SASEGT. V gave up 2 bases and J gave up 5 bases, with 16 bases separating them. In DNA form, the CDR3 reads TGTGCCAGCAGTGAAATTTGGGGCAGAAACAATAATTCACCCCTCCACTTT. It specifies CASSEIWGRNNNSPLHF.

J is TRBJ2-7 and V is TRBV15; D is undetermined. The germline V and J ends were trimmed by 0 bases and 4 bases, with 10 bases remaining between them. The CDR3 has 14 residues. Per germline, CDR1 LNHNV and CDR2 YYDKDF (reference sequence). CDR3 in amino acids: CATSRDYAAYEQYF. Here the CDR3 DNA reads TGTGCCACCAGCAGAGATTACGCGGCGTACGAGCAGTACTTC.

The genes are TRBV7-9 and TRBJ2-1; possibly TRBD1 or TRBD2 for D (6 bases each). The CDR3 has 15 amino acids. Trimming pared 3 bases from V and 6 bases from J, leaving 15 bases between. Germline V lookup: CDR1 SEHNR, CDR2 FQNEAQ (reference sequence). The CDR3: CASSFGGLRGNEQFF. The CDR3 nucleotides read TGTGCCAGCAGCTTTGGAGGGCTCAGGGGCAATGAGCAGTTCTTC.

This clone was observed a single time. The V and J genes are TRBV2 and TRBJ2-7; D is uncertain. Trimming took off 7 bases at V and 6 bases at J, with 10 bases between the two ends. The CDR3 extends over 11 amino acids. CDR1 and CDR2 (germline): SNHLY, FYNNEI. CDR3 in DNA: TGTGCCAGCAAAGAGGAGTTCGAGCAGTACTTC. This encodes CASKEEFEQYF.

The chain uses TRBV28 and TRBJ2-1; D uncertain. The V and J ends lost 1 base and 10 bases respectively, with 8 bases between them. Germline assignment: CDR1 MDHEN and CDR2 SYDVKM. The CDR3 covers 12 residues. The CDR3 reads CASSLLGEEQFF. The DNA for the CDR3 is TGTGCCAGCAGTTTATTGGGTGAGGAGCAGTTCTTC.